This passage covers 18 T cell receptor beta chains from one sample sequenced in a study of Graves' ophthalmopathy and Graves' hyperthyroidism. Amplification of the TCR beta CDR3 regions used RNA transcripts (as template). HTBI primers served in a first-round RT-PCR, which a second-round multiplex PCR followed. TCRdb reanalysed the multiplex PCR reads using MiXCR and keeps one entry per CDR3 protein. This sample has approximately 150,000 distinct CDR3 sequences, with 35% to 50% found just once. The sample consisted of peripheral blood. These receptors were collected from a man aged 25 to 40 with Graves' ophthalmopathy.

This clonotype was detected ten times or more. The chain employs TRBV27 and TRBJ1-2; 7 bases align to TRBD1. Losses at the gene ends were 5 bases for V and 4 bases for J; bases not matched to a gene: 10. CDR1 is MNHEY and CDR2 is SMNVEV in the germline V gene (reference sequence). The CDR3 runs 15 residues. The CDR3 here is CASSPIYRDSYGYTF. As DNA, the CDR3 is TGTGCCAGCAGTCCGATTTATCGGGACAGCTATGGCTACACCTTC.

The chain links TRBV9 to TRBJ1-6; possibly TRBD1 for D (5 bases). The CDR3 is made up of 15 amino acids. Germline V CDR1 and CDR2: SGDLS, YYNGEE. V was cut by 3 bases and J by 7 bases, with 14 bases left in between. CDR3 DNA sequence: TGTGCCAGCAGCGCCCAAACAGGTGGGAATTCACCCCTCCACTTT. Its protein product is CASSAQTGGNSPLHF.

The chain recombines TRBV6-2 or TRBV6-3 with TRBJ2-7; possibly TRBD2 for D (6 bases). The germline gives CDR1 MNHEY, CDR2 SVGEGT. Trimming left V 6 bases short and J 6 bases short, with 9 bases between. The CDR3 contains 11 residues. Here the CDR3 DNA reads TGTGCCAGCAGGGGGGACTCCGAGCAGTACTTC. This translates into CASRGDSEQYF.

This clonotype was picked up many times. This chain uses TRBV4-3 with TRBJ2-7, with TRBD1 matching 7 bases. The J segment lost 1 base and the V segment lost 7 bases, leaving 16 bases of the junction unmatched. Germline V gene sequence: CDR1 LGHNA, CDR2 YSLEER. The CDR3 covers 17 residues. The chain's CDR3 is CASISSHRGRDSYEQYF. In DNA form, the CDR3 reads TGCGCCAGCATTTCTTCTCACAGGGGCAGGGATTCCTACGAGCAGTACTTC.

This clonotype appeared many times. The gene calls are TRBV28 and TRBJ1-5; D is possibly TRBD1 (6 bases). Trimming cost V 4 bases and J 6 bases, with 16 bases left between them. The CDR3 loop spans 15 amino acids. CDR1 and CDR2 (germline): MDHEN, SYDVKM. CDR3 nucleotides: TGTGCCAGCAGTTCTATACTCAGGGGTACTCAGCCCCAGCATTTT. As protein: CASSSILRGTQPQHF.

This clonotype was counted ten times or more. V usage is TRBV7-2 and J usage is TRBJ1-2; 9 bases fit TRBD1. The CDR3 consists of 13 residues. Germline assignment: CDR1 SGHTA and CDR2 FQGNSA. The ends lost 5 bases at V and 5 bases at J; junction bases unmatched: 3. CDR3 loop: CASSQGQGYGYTF. The CDR3 DNA is TGTGCCAGCAGCCAAGGACAGGGGTATGGCTACACCTTC.

This clonotype was seen many times. The chain employs TRBV10-3 and TRBJ2-3; 7 bases are a match to TRBD2. The germline V gene has CDR1 ENHRY and CDR2 SYGVKD. This CDR3 comprises 15 residues. Trimming took 4 bases from V and 4 from J; bases not matched to a gene: 8. Written as DNA, the CDR3 is TGTGCCATCAGTGGGCGGCGGGAGAGGTCAGATACGCAGTATTTT. Translating gives CAISGRRERSDTQYF.

This clonotype was recorded at least ten times. The V and J genes are TRBV28 and TRBJ2-5, with D possibly matching TRBD2 (6 bases). This CDR3 region has 16 residues. V lost 5 bases to trimming and J lost 1 base, with 17 bases between them. Per the germline V gene, CDR1 is MDHEN and CDR2 is SYDVKM. The CDR3 region is CASSRRGWAGQETQYF. The CDR3 nucleotides are TGTGCCAGCAGTCGCCGGGGGTGGGCCGGCCAAGAGACCCAGTACTTC. Together with reference TRBV28 and TRBJ2-5, the CDR3 gives the full variable domain: DVKVTQSSRYLVKRTGEKVFLECVQDMDHENMFWYRQDPGLGLRLIYFSYDVKMKEKGDIPEGYSVSREKKERFSLILESASTNQTSMYLCASSRRGWAGQETQYFGPGTRLLVL.

J is TRBJ1-1 and V is TRBV12-3 or TRBV12-4; the D is unclear. The CDR3 loop spans 12 amino acids. V was pared by 5 bases and J by 9 bases, with 13 bases between. The CDR3 here is CASSLGPPKAFF. CDR3 DNA: TGTGCCAGCAGTCTCGGACCGCCAAAAGCTTTCTTT.

This clonotype occurred many times. This sequence joins TRBV28 and TRBJ2-5; 8 bases align to TRBD1. The trim removed 5 bases at V and 3 bases at J, leaving 5 bases unmatched. The CDR3 has 14 amino acids. Germline values: CDR1 MDHEN, CDR2 SYDVKM. The chain's CDR3 is CASSIDRGEETQYF. CDR3 in DNA: TGTGCCAGCAGTATTGACAGGGGCGAAGAGACCCAGTACTTC.

This clonotype was detected many times. V is TRBV4-1 and J is TRBJ2-7; TRBD2 agrees at 12 bases. The CDR3 spans 16 residues. Germline values: CDR1 MGHRA, CDR2 YSYEKL. V gave up 1 base and J gave up 4 bases; unmatched junction bases: 5. The CDR3 protein is CASSQARTSGKYEQYF. CDR3 nucleotide sequence: TGCGCCAGCAGCCAAGCCCGGACTAGCGGGAAATACGAGCAGTACTTC.

In this sample, this clonotype turned up a few times. The chain joins TRBV6-2 or TRBV6-3 to TRBJ1-2; the D is unclear. V dropped 5 bases and J dropped 2 bases, with 12 bases sitting between them. The CDR3 is made up of 14 amino acids. From germline, CDR1 is MNHEY and CDR2 SVGEGT. Written as DNA, the CDR3 is TGTGCCAGCAGTCCCGCTCAGGAGAACTATGGCTACACCTTC. Translating it yields CASSPAQENYGYTF.

This rearrangement joins TRBV11-2 to TRBJ2-5; maybe TRBD2 (6 bases). Trimming took 2 bases from V and 2 from J, leaving 18 bases between them. The CDR3 runs 17 residues. Germline values: CDR1 SGHAT, CDR2 FQNNGV. CDR3 coding DNA: TGTGCCAGCAGCTTAAGTGGGAGGACACATGTTCAAGAGACCCAGTACTTC. Residues: CASSLSGRTHVQETQYF.

A few counts support this clonotype. The chain links TRBV12-3 or TRBV12-4 to TRBJ1-5; a weak D match, TRBD1 (5 bases). The ends were cut back, 5 bases at V and 7 bases at J, with 18 bases in the middle. This CDR3 has 15 amino acids. This chain's CDR3 is CASSTAVGPGQPQHF. The CDR3 DNA sequence: TGTGCCAGCAGTACGGCAGTGGGGCCAGGGCAGCCCCAGCATTTT.

V is TRBV11-2 and J is TRBJ1-5; 8 bases are shared with TRBD1. With V trimmed by 5 bases and J by 7 bases, 4 bases remained unmatched. The CDR3 has 13 amino acids. Germline V CDR1 and CDR2: SGHAT, FQNNGV. CDR3 amino acids: CASSRDRSQPQHF. The DNA for the CDR3 is TGTGCCAGCAGCCGGGACAGGTCACAGCCCCAGCATTTT. The full variable domain, rest sourced from reference TRBV11-2 and TRBJ1-5, is EAGVAQSPRYKIIEKRQSVAFWCNPISGHATLYWYQQILGQGPKLLIQFQNNGVVDDSQLPKDRFSAERLKGVDSTLKIQPAKLEDSAVYLCASSRDRSQPQHFGDGTRLSIL.

The rearrangement joins TRBV6-1 to TRBJ2-7; no clear D gene. CDR1 MNHNS and CDR2 SASEGT come from the germline V gene. This CDR3 is 15 amino acids long. Trimming left V 6 bases short and J 3 bases short, with 18 bases between. CDR3 DNA sequence: TGTGCCAGCAGCCCCGACCTAACACCCGTCTACGAGCAGTACTTC. Translation: CASSPDLTPVYEQYF.

The CDR3 sequence is CASGQTGHGNTEAFF. The CDR3 region has the DNA TGTGCCAGCGGGCAGACGGGACACGGGAACACTGAAGCTTTCTTT. The chain combines TRBV28 with TRBJ1-1; D may be TRBD1 (6 bases). CDR3 length: 15 amino acids. Germline V gene sequence: CDR1 MDHEN, CDR2 SYDVKM. V lost 8 bases and J lost 1, with 17 bases in between.

This clonotype has ten or more counts. The rearrangement joins TRBV12-3 or TRBV12-4 to TRBJ1-6, with TRBD1 as a possible D gene (6 bases). The CDR3 is 13 residues long. With 4 bases removed from V and 9 bases from J, the gap between germline ends came to 10 bases. The CDR3 region is CASSSQGGSPLHF. The CDR3 DNA is TGTGCCAGCAGTTCACAGGGAGGTTCACCCCTCCACTTT.